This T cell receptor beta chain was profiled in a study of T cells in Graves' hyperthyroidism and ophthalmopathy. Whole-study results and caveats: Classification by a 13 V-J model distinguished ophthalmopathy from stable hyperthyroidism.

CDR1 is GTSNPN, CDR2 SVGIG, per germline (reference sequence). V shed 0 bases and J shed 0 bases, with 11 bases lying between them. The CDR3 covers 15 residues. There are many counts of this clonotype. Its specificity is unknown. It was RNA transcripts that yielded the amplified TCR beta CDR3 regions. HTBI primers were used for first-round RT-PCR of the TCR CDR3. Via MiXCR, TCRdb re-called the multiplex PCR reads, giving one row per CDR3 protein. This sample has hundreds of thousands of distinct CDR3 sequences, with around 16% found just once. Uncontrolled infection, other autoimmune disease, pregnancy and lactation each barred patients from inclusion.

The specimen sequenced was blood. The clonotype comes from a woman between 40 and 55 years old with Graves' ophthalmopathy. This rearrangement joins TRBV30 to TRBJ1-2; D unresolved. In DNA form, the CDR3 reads TGTGCCTGGAGTGTCCCCCTTGTATCTAACTATGGCTACACCTTC. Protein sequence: CAWSVPLVSNYGYTF.